This record concerns one T cell receptor (beta chain) sequence. Its antigen has not been determined. This likely comes from a read error, as the CDR3 has no conserved phenylalanine or tryptophan at its end. The CDR3 has 16 amino acids, counting both end residues. CDR3 DNA is the only sequence kept; it has 48 bases, read in frame from the first base. V trim: 7 bases; J trim: 4 bases; unmatched bases: 9. CDR1 and CDR2 are drawn from the germline V gene: MNHNS, SASEGT. The library was produced with multiplex PCR. Sequenced using an Illumina HiSeq 2500. TCRbeta libraries were built by three rounds of nested PCR using primers (Table S4), following protocols modified from ARM-PCR. Before sequencing, PCR products of 200-500 bp were excised from the gel and purified with the QIAquick gel extraction kit. Under the source paper's analysis protocol: Trimmomatic was used to clean the reads, FLASH was used to merge the reads into complete CDR3 sequences, and MiTCR was used to assign the reads to V(D)J germline segments. VDJtools was used to compute clonal diversity as the inverse Simpson's index. In-frame sequences lacking a premature stop codon were counted as productive reads. In-frame beta chains were kept once TCRdb had trimmed the public reads at Q25 with fastp and called clones with MiXCR. Every distinct CDR3 protein forms one entry, paired with its most common genes and DNA. These V and J calls are TCRdb output, not the study's own analysis. This sample is represented by some 200,000 distinct CDR3 sequences; about two thirds of them were singletons. The ten top clones hold almost 25% of the sample.

These data belong to a study of tumor and adjacent non-tumor tissue in lung cancer (dated by TCRdb to 2017 to 2018). Notes on the research overall: Patients with adenocarcinoma (over 11), squamous cell carcinoma (2) and small cell lung cancer (1) were included in the cohort. The approximately 15 patients were aged about 31 to 85 years, included around ten men and 5 women, and had TNM stage I to III disease. A total of some 130,000,000 productive TCRbeta reads were generated by sequencing, corresponding to an average of roughly 4 million reads per sample. The study compared bulk TCRbeta repertoires from lung tumor tissue and matched distant non-tumor lung tissue of more than 12 lung cancer patients. For each patient, one tumor sample and one normal lung sample were taken, giving thirty paired specimens that underwent TCRbeta CDR3 sequencing.

Study-level results and caveats: TCR diversity was significantly higher in younger patients, and higher tumor TCR diversity was associated with shorter overall and disease-free survival. The sequencing platform is not named in the methods, and unique molecular identifiers are not mentioned. Only about 14 patients were in the cohort, and the authors stated that larger samples and more detailed clinical data are needed. Tumor tissue showed significantly higher TCR diversity (inverse Simpson) than normal lung tissue, at around 450 vs 150 (P = 0.0075, Mann-Whitney U test). Peripheral blood was not sequenced, so blood TCRbeta repertoires in these lung cancer patients were not examined. The top 100 clones accounted for a significantly larger cumulative portion of the repertoire in normal lung than in tumor tissue.

RNA was extracted from bulk unsorted tissue and checked for quality with a NanoDrop ND-1000 and an Agilent 2100. All donors had newly diagnosed lung cancer, had not received prior chemotherapy, and were admitted for thoracic surgery in China between August and November 2014. Patients who had received previous radiotherapy or chemotherapy, or who had another concurrent cancer, were excluded from the study. Surgical tissue pieces of about 1-2.3 cm3 were preserved in RNAlater solution and stored at -80 °C until use. This chain is built from TRBV6-1 and TRBJ2-2, with 10 junctional bases fitting TRBD2. This TCR derives from a man in his sixties with non-small cell lung cancer. The sample taken for sequencing was lung tumor tissue. The CDR3 is CASMRLAGLGTGELFL. Here is the DNA: TGTGCCAGCATGAGACTAGCGGGTTTAGGCACCGGGGAGCTGTTTTTA.